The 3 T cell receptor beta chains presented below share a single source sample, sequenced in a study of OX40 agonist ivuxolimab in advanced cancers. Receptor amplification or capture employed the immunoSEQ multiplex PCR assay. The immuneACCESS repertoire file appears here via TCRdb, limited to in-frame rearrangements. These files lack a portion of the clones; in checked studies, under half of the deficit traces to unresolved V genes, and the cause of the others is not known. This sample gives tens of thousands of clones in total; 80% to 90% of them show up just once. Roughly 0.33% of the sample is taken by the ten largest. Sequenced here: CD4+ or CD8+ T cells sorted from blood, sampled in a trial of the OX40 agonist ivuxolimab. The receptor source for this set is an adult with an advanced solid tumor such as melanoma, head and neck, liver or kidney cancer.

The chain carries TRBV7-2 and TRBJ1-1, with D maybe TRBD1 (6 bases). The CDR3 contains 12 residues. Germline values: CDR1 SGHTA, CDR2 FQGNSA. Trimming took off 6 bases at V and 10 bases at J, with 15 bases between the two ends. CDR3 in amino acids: CASSSNRVGAFF. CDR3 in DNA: TGTGCCAGCAGTTCGAACAGGGTCGGAGCTTTCTTT.

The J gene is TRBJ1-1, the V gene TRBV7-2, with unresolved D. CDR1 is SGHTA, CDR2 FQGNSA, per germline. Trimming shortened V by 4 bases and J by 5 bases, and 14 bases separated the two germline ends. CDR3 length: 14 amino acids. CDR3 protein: CASSSWGGSTEAFF. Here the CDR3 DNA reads TGTGCCAGCAGCTCCTGGGGAGGGAGTACTGAAGCTTTCTTT. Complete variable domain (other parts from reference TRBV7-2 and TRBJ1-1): GAGVSQSPSNKVTEKGKDVELRCDPISGHTALYWYRQSLGQGLEFLIYFQGNSAPDKSGLPSDRFSAERTGGSVSTLTIQRTQQEDSAVYLCASSSWGGSTEAFFGQGTRLTVV.

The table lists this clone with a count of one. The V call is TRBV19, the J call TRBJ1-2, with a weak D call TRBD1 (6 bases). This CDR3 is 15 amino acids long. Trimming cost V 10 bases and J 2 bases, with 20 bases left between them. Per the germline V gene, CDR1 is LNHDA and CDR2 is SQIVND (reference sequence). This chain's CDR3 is CATNSPGQINYGYTF. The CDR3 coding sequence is TGTGCCACCAACTCCCCTGGACAGATAAACTATGGCTACACCTTC.